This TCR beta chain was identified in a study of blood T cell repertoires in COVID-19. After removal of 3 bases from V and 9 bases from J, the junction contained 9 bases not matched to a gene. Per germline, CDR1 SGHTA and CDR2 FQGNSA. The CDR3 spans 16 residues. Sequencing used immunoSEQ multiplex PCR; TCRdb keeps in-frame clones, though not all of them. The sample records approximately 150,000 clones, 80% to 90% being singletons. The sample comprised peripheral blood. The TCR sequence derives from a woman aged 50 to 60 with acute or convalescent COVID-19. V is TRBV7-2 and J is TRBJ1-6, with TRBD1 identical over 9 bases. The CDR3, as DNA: TGTGCCAGCAGCTTTACAGGGGGCGGCTCAGGTTCACCCCTCCACTTT. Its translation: CASSFTGGGSGSPLHF.